What follows are 24 T cell receptor beta chains derived from one specimen sequenced in a study of cytomegalovirus exposure and HLA in healthy donors. The study ran its PCR with 60 Vbeta and 13 Jbeta primers. The data were produced by immunoSEQ multiplex PCR, yet TCRdb's version contains in-frame clones alone and is incomplete. This sample yields some 120,000 clones, of which around three quarters are seen a single time; about 2% belongs to the top ten. Source material: PBMCs. The origin of the receptors is a man between 18 and 35 years old in good health and CMV-seronegative.

The chain combines TRBV27 with TRBJ1-4, with a weak D call TRBD1 (5 bases). CDR3 length: 15 residues. V was cut by 7 bases and J by 5 bases, with 17 bases left in between. Germline V gene data show CDR1 as MNHEY and CDR2 as SMNVEV (reference sequence). The DNA of the CDR3 is TGTGCCAGCAACCCAACCGGGGGTGAGAATGAAAAACTGTTTTTT. Translation gives CASNPTGGENEKLFF. Full variable domain (missing parts from reference TRBV27 and TRBJ1-4): EAQVTQNPRYLITVTGKKLTVTCSQNMNHEYMSWYRQDPGLGLRQIYYSMNVEVTDKGDVPEGYKVSRKEKRNFPLILESPSPNQTSLYFCASNPTGGENEKLFFGSGTQLSVL.

Worth noting for this clone: This sample includes further DNA sequences coding for the same CDR3. This sequence joins TRBV30 and TRBJ1-2, with 8 bases aligning to TRBD1. From germline, CDR1 is GTSNPN and CDR2 SVGIG (reference sequence). The CDR3 loop spans 13 amino acids. The J segment lost 4 bases and the V segment lost 2 bases, leaving 3 bases of the junction unmatched. CDR3 DNA sequence: TGTGCCTGGAGTAGGGACAGGCCCTATGGCTACACCTTC. It encodes CAWSRDRPYGYTF. Combining the CDR3 with reference TRBV30 and TRBJ1-2 gives the whole variable domain SQTIHQWPATLVQPVGSPLSLECTVEGTSNPNLYWYRQAAGRGLQLLFYSVGIGQISSEVPQNLSASRPQDRQFILSSKKLLLSDSGFYLCAWSRDRPYGYTFGSGTRLTVV.

This chain joins TRBV6-5 and TRBJ1-3, with TRBD1 matching 9 bases. The V gene end was trimmed by 5 bases and the J gene end by 7 bases; junction bases not matched to a gene: 3. The CDR3 is made up of 13 amino acids. Germline assignment: CDR1 MNHEY and CDR2 SVGAGI. The CDR3 DNA is TGTGCCAGCAGTCGACAGGGGGGGAACACCATATATTTT. Amino acid sequence: CASSRQGGNTIYF.

The chain has TRBV11-2 and TRBJ1-5; TRBD1 matches 7 bases. Germline lookup yields CDR1 SGHAT and CDR2 FQNNGV. The length of the CDR3 is 15 residues. With 3 bases clipped from V and 4 bases from J, the junction kept 6 bases outside the gene matches. CDR3 sequence reads: CASSLGRGNNQPQHF. CDR3 nucleotides: TGTGCCAGCAGCTTGGGCAGGGGGAATAATCAGCCCCAGCATTTT.

V is TRBV11-2 and J is TRBJ2-7; 8 positions match TRBD1. The V gene's germline CDR1 is SGHAT and CDR2 FQNNGV. This CDR3 is built from 14 residues. J gave up 2 bases and V 1 base, and 1 base lay outside the gene matches. The CDR3 DNA reads TGTGCCAGCAGCTTAGGACAGGGGACCTACGAGCAGTACGTC. This encodes CASSLGQGTYEQYV.

This clone appeared once. This chain links TRBV28 with TRBJ2-5; TRBD2 agrees at 7 bases. The end of the DNA fits TRBJ2-7 better, so the J call may be wrong. Germline CDR1 reads MDHEN; CDR2 reads SYDVKM. The CDR3 length is 14 residues. This CDR3 is CASSFRGSYYEQYF. The CDR3 nucleotides read TGTGCCAGCAGTTTTCGCGGGAGTTACTACGAGCAGTACTTC.

The chain links TRBV18 to TRBJ2-1; 9 bases fit TRBD2. This CDR3 is 16 amino acids long. CDR1 and CDR2 (germline): KGHSH, LQKENI. With V trimmed by 5 bases and J by 2 bases, 7 bases remained unmatched. CDR3 protein: CASSDPAGGTYNEQFF. The CDR3 DNA follows: TGTGCCAGCTCAGACCCGGCGGGAGGGACCTACAATGAGCAGTTCTTC.

The chain has TRBV5-5 and TRBJ1-6, with 9 bases aligning to TRBD1. CDR3 length equals 14 residues. Trimming cost V 5 bases and J 7 bases; bases outside gene matches: 4. Germline-derived CDR1 and CDR2 are SGHKS and YYEKEE (reference sequence). CDR3 sequence: CASRPGQGNSPLHF. The CDR3 DNA sequence: TGTGCCAGCAGACCCGGACAGGGGAATTCACCCCTCCACTTT.

This rearrangement joins TRBV11-2 to TRBJ2-1; a possible D gene is TRBD2 (6 bases). Germline V CDR1 and CDR2: SGHAT, FQNNGV. V shed 5 bases and J shed 2 bases, with 10 bases lying between them. CDR3 length: 14 amino acids. The CDR3 DNA reads as TGTGCCAGCAGCCCGGAGGGGACCTACAATGAGCAGTTCTTC. As protein: CASSPEGTYNEQFF. Supplemented by reference TRBV11-2 and TRBJ2-1, the full variable domain reads EAGVAQSPRYKIIEKRQSVAFWCNPISGHATLYWYQQILGQGPKLLIQFQNNGVVDDSQLPKDRFSAERLKGVDSTLKIQPAKLEDSAVYLCASSPEGTYNEQFFGPGTRLTVL.

The chain is built from TRBV6-5 and TRBJ2-3; 14 bases fit TRBD2. This CDR3 has 16 residues. Germline V gene sequence: CDR1 MNHEY, CDR2 SVGAGI. Trimming took 0 bases from V and 5 from J; bases not matched to a gene: 1. The CDR3: CASSYSTSGRGDTQYF. CDR3 DNA sequence: TGTGCCAGCAGTTACTCGACTAGCGGGAGGGGAGATACGCAGTATTTT.

The chain uses TRBV7-3 and TRBJ2-5, with D tentatively TRBD2 (6 bases). CDR3 length equals 13 residues. Trimming shortened V by 5 bases and J by 3 bases, and 10 bases separated the two germline ends. The germline gives CDR1 SGHTA, CDR2 FQGTGA. The CDR3 reads CASSRPGEETQYF. The CDR3 DNA is TGTGCCAGCAGCCGTCCGGGGGAAGAGACCCAGTACTTC.

The chain recombines TRBV2 with TRBJ2-7; D might be TRBD2 (5 bases). Germline V gene data show CDR1 as SNHLY and CDR2 as FYNNEI. V shed 6 bases and J shed 3 bases, with 18 bases lying between them. This CDR3 has 15 amino acids. The DNA for the CDR3 is TGTGCCAGCAGCAACGGACGGGGAGACGTCTACGAGCAGTACTTC. Its translation is CASSNGRGDVYEQYF.

This clone was observed a single time. The chain employs TRBV6-5 and TRBJ1-1; TRBD1 is a possible D gene (6 bases). There are 15 residues in the CDR3. V was clipped by 0 bases and J by 0 bases, with 8 bases between them. Germline values: CDR1 MNHEY, CDR2 SVGAGI. The CDR3 is CASSYSTGLNTEAFF. The CDR3 coding sequence is TGTGCCAGCAGTTACTCGACAGGTTTGAACACTGAAGCTTTCTTT.

A single count supports this clone. The chain recombines TRBV6-1 with TRBJ2-1; 10 bases are shared with TRBD2. The CDR3 consists of 14 residues. Germline CDR1 is MNHNS and CDR2 is SASEGT. Trimming took 8 bases from V and 9 from J; bases not matched to a gene: 10. The CDR3 DNA sequence: TGTGCCAGCCTTGAGTTAGCGGGAGGAATTGAGCAGTTCTTC. It is translated as CASLELAGGIEQFF.

The V and J genes are TRBV18 and TRBJ1-2; D is ambiguous. The CDR3 sequence is 15 residues long. Trimming left V 3 bases short and J 4 bases short, with 15 bases between. Germline values: CDR1 KGHSH, CDR2 LQKENI. The CDR3 protein is CASSPPERRGYGYTF. CDR3 in DNA: TGTGCCAGCTCACCGCCCGAGCGACGGGGCTATGGCTACACCTTC. The full variable domain, with the rest looked up from reference TRBV18 and TRBJ1-2, is NAGVMQNPRHLVRRRGQEARLRCSPMKGHSHVYWYRQLPEEGLKFMVYLQKENIIDESGMPKERFSAEFPKEGPSILRIQQVVRGDSAAYFCASSPPERRGYGYTFGSGTRLTVV.

The chain joins TRBV6-5 to TRBJ1-1; 7 bases fit TRBD1. Trimming took 2 bases from V and 11 from J; bases not matched to a gene: 5. Per germline, CDR1 MNHEY and CDR2 SVGAGI. This CDR3 comprises 12 residues. The CDR3 loop reads CASSYPQGMAFF. Written as DNA, the CDR3 is TGTGCCAGCAGTTACCCACAGGGGATGGCTTTCTTT.

The chain has TRBV14 and TRBJ2-7; D possibly corresponds to TRBD2 (6 bases). V lost 4 bases to trimming and J lost 0 bases, with 16 bases between them. CDR1 SGHDN and CDR2 FVKESK come from the germline V gene. This CDR3 spans 16 amino acids. Written as DNA, the CDR3 is TGTGCCAGCAGCCCCCGAAGGGCTAGCGCCTCCTACGAGCAGTACTTC. Protein: CASSPRRASASYEQYF. The full variable domain, completed using reference TRBV14 and TRBJ2-7, is EAGVTQFPSHSVIEKGQTVTLRCDPISGHDNLYWYRRVMGKEIKFLLHFVKESKQDESGMPNNRFLAERTGGTYSTLKVQPAELEDSGVYFCASSPRRASASYEQYFGPGTRLTVT.

The gene calls are TRBV7-9 and TRBJ2-6, with D possibly being TRBD1 (7 bases). The ends were cut back, 3 bases at V and 0 bases at J, with 15 bases in the middle. The CDR3 spans 18 residues. Germline-derived CDR1 and CDR2 are SEHNR and FQNEAQ (reference sequence). CDR3 residues: CASSFPDREVSGANVLTF. DNA of the CDR3: TGTGCCAGCAGCTTCCCAGACAGGGAGGTCTCTGGGGCCAACGTCCTGACTTTC.

This clone has more than one count but fewer than ten. The gene calls are TRBV29-1 and TRBJ1-2, with TRBD1 as a possible D gene (6 bases). The V end lost 7 bases, the J end lost 8 bases, and 17 bases lay between the germline ends. CDR1 SQVTM and CDR2 ANQGSEA come from the germline V gene. The CDR3 totals 12 residues. CDR3 coding DNA: TGCAGCGGTCGTCAGGGGTCGGCGGGCTACACCTTC. It yields the protein CSGRQGSAGYTF. Based on the CDR3 plus reference TRBV29-1 and TRBJ1-2, the full variable domain is SAVISQKPSRDICQRGTSLTIQCQVDSQVTMMFWYRQQPGQSLTLIATANQGSEATYESGFVIDKFPISRPNLTFSTLTVSNMSPEDSSIYLCSGRQGSAGYTFGSGTRLTVV.

The V and J genes are TRBV28 and TRBJ2-7; D not resolved. This CDR3 comprises 12 residues. In germline, CDR1 is MDHEN, CDR2 SYDVKM. V lost 5 bases and J lost 2, with 7 bases in between. CDR3 coding DNA: TGTGCCAGCAGTCCTCCTACCTACGAGCAGTACTTC. Translation: CASSPPTYEQYF.

The V call is TRBV6-5, the J call TRBJ1-2; TRBD1 agrees at 7 bases. The CDR3 sequence is 13 residues long. V gave up 7 bases and J gave up 5 bases; unmatched junction bases: 7. Per germline, CDR1 MNHEY and CDR2 SVGAGI. For the CDR3, the DNA is TGTGCCAGCACTAGGACAGGCGGGTATGGCTACACCTTC. Its translation is CASTRTGGYGYTF.

The chain recombines TRBV6-5 with TRBJ1-1, with 7 bases lining up with TRBD1. This CDR3 is 12 amino acids long. CDR1 is MNHEY and CDR2 is SVGAGI in the germline V gene. Trimming cost V 8 bases and J 3 bases; bases outside gene matches: 3. The CDR3 coding sequence is TGTGCCAGCTTACAGGGGTACACTGAAGCTTTCTTT. Translation gives CASLQGYTEAFF.

The CDR3 spells CASSPKWIQADTQYF. The DNA for the CDR3 is TGTGCCAGCAGCCCCAAGTGGATTCAGGCAGATACGCAGTATTTT. The J gene is TRBJ2-3, the V gene TRBV7-9, with D unclear. The CDR3 extends over 15 amino acids. Germline loops: CDR1 SEHNR, CDR2 FQNEAQ (reference sequence). V was cut by 5 bases and J by 4 bases, with 16 bases left in between.

The rearrangement uses TRBV6-4 and TRBJ2-3, with D uncertain. Trimming removed 5 bases at V and 2 bases at J, with 8 bases between. CDR1 is MRHNA, CDR2 SNTAGT, per germline. This CDR3 comprises 13 residues. CDR3 loop: CASSQTLTDTQYF. CDR3 DNA sequence: TGTGCCAGCAGTCAGACACTCACAGATACGCAGTATTTT.